Sequencing of this TCR beta chain was carried out in a study of control samples from healthy donors and cancer patients. This table comes from immunoSEQ multiplex PCR, and its TCRdb copy is limited to in-frame clones, with some not included. The table has 120,000 or so clones, around nine tenths seen once. Trimming shortened V by 0 bases and J by 3 bases, and 12 bases separated the two germline ends. Germline CDR1 MNHNY, CDR2 SVGAGI (reference sequence). The length of the CDR3 is 16 residues. The TCR originated in a man aged 35 to 55 in good health. The chain uses TRBV6-6 and TRBJ1-3; D is undetermined. The sample consisted of blood. In DNA, the CDR3 is TGTGCCAGCAGTTACTCGATCGGGAGCGATGGAAACACCATATATTTT. It encodes CASSYSIGSDGNTIYF.